These 17 T cell receptor beta chains originate from one sample sequenced in a study of blood T cell repertoires in COVID-19. TCRdb keeps only in-frame clones here, not all; method: immunoSEQ multiplex PCR. Of approximately 26,000 clones listed, 90% are singletons. The sequenced material came from peripheral blood. The receptors stem from a woman aged 55-70 years with active COVID-19.

This clone appeared a single time. This chain uses TRBV7-9 with TRBJ2-2; D remains ambiguous. V lost 3 bases and J lost 6, with 8 bases in between. Per the germline V gene, CDR1 is SEHNR and CDR2 is FQNEAQ (reference sequence). The CDR3 sequence is 13 residues long. CDR3 region: CASSLVHSGELFF. Written as DNA, the CDR3 is TGTGCCAGCAGCTTGGTACATTCCGGGGAGCTGTTTTTT.

The chain employs TRBV10-3 and TRBJ2-3; D is undetermined. This CDR3 is 12 amino acids long. Between the trimmed V and J ends, which lost 5 bases and 0 bases, there was a span of 3 bases. The germline gives CDR1 ENHRY, CDR2 SYGVKD. The CDR3 reads CAISTSTDTQYF. CDR3 DNA sequence: TGTGCCATCAGTACTAGCACAGATACGCAGTATTTT.

V and J are TRBV5-4 and TRBJ1-6, with 8 bases aligning to TRBD1. Germline CDR1 SGHNT, CDR2 YYREEE (reference sequence). CDR3 length: 15 residues. V was clipped by 3 bases and J by 7 bases; unmatched bases: 6. CDR3: CASSYGDRKNSPLHF. CDR3 sequence (DNA): TGTGCCAGCAGCTATGGGGACAGGAAAAATTCACCCCTCCACTTT.

The rearrangement uses TRBV2 and TRBJ2-7; tentative D call: TRBD2 (5 bases). Germline V lookup: CDR1 SNHLY, CDR2 FYNNEI. This CDR3 is built from 17 residues. Trimming took off 6 bases at V and 1 base at J, with 22 bases between the two ends. CDR3 residues: CASSPLNLAVGSYEQYF. CDR3 in DNA: TGTGCCAGCAGCCCCCTGAATCTAGCAGTAGGGTCCTACGAGCAGTACTTC.

The CDR3 loop reads CASSSDSAQYF. Here the CDR3 DNA reads TGTGCCAGCAGCTCGGACAGTGCCCAGTACTTC. The chain carries TRBV5-6 and TRBJ2-5, with D tentatively TRBD1 (6 bases). From germline, CDR1 is SGHDT and CDR2 YYEEEE. Deletions cut 3 bases from V and 9 bases from J, with 9 bases between. The CDR3 has 11 residues. Using reference TRBV5-6 and TRBJ2-5 for the parts outside the CDR3, the full variable domain is DAGVTQSPTHLIKTRGQQVTLRCSPKSGHDTVSWYQQALGQGPQFIFQYYEEEERQRGNFPDRFSGHQFPNYSSELNVNALLLGDSALYLCASSSDSAQYFGPGTRLLVL.

V gene TRBV7-2 combines with J gene TRBJ2-3; 13 bases agree with TRBD2. Germline CDR1 and CDR2: SGHTA and FQGNSA. The CDR3 extends over 14 amino acids. V trimming: 5 bases; J trimming: 6 bases; junction bases outside the gene matches: 2. DNA of the CDR3: TGTGCCAGCAGCCCGACTAGCGGGAGGGATACGCAGTATTTT. Protein sequence: CASSPTSGRDTQYF.

The chain uses TRBV12-5 and TRBJ2-1; tentatively, D is TRBD1 (5 bases). Trimming left V 6 bases short and J 7 bases short, with 16 bases between. The CDR3 sequence is 14 residues long. Germline V CDR1 and CDR2: LGHNT, FRNRAP. CDR3 region: CASGTDRSVNEQFF. CDR3 nucleotide sequence: TGTGCTAGTGGGACAGATCGATCGGTGAATGAGCAGTTCTTC.

The chain couples TRBV5-6 to TRBJ2-2; 7 bases are a match to TRBD1. Germline CDR1 and CDR2: SGHDT and YYEEEE. The CDR3 runs 19 residues. V lost 4 bases, J lost 1 base, and 16 bases stayed unmatched. CDR3 DNA sequence: TGTGCCAGCAGCCGCGTCTTACAGGGGTCTCCCTTGAACACCGGGGAGCTGTTTTTT. Amino acids: CASSRVLQGSPLNTGELFF.

The CDR3 bases are TGTGCCAGCAGTCCCCTCCGAGGCTACGAGCAGTACTTC. This translates into CASSPLRGYEQYF. The J gene is TRBJ2-7, the V gene TRBV27; no definite D call. This CDR3 comprises 13 residues. Trimming removed 5 bases at V and 3 bases at J, with 11 bases between. CDR1 and CDR2 from the germline V gene are MNHEY and SMNVEV (reference sequence).

The V gene is TRBV19, the J gene TRBJ2-2; possible D gene TRBD2, 7 bases. Germline values: CDR1 LNHDA, CDR2 SQIVND (reference sequence). CDR3 length: 15 residues. CDR3 nucleotides: TGTGCGACACTGGGGGGGGGCCCGGGCACCGGGGAGCTGTTTTTT. It encodes CATLGGGPGTGELFF. The complete variable domain, with remaining parts taken from reference TRBV19 and TRBJ2-2, reads DGGITQSPKYLFRKEGQNVTLSCEQNLNHDAMYWYRQDPGQGLRLIYYSQIVNDFQKGDIAEGYSVSREKKESFPLTVTSAQKNPTAFYLCATLGGGPGTGELFFGEGSRLTVL.

The chain combines TRBV6-2 or TRBV6-3 with TRBJ2-2, with D tentatively TRBD2 (7 bases). With 1 base removed from V and 1 base from J, the gap between germline ends came to 13 bases. Germline assignment: CDR1 MNHEY and CDR2 SVGEGT. The CDR3 length is 17 residues. As DNA, the CDR3 is TGTGCCAGCAGTTACTGGGGGCTAGCGGTGAACACCGGGGAGCTGTTTTTT. Amino acid sequence: CASSYWGLAVNTGELFF.

V and J are TRBV2 and TRBJ2-3; 8 nucleotides agree with TRBD2. J gave up 1 base and V 6 bases, and 9 bases lay outside the gene matches. Germline CDR1 is SNHLY and CDR2 is FYNNEI. The CDR3 runs 16 residues. As DNA, the CDR3 is TGTGCCAGCAGAAACCAAGGACTAGCCCGCACAGATACGCAGTATTTT. This codes for CASRNQGLARTDTQYF.

The rearrangement uses TRBV11-2 and TRBJ2-1; D is perhaps TRBD2 (6 bases). V lost 5 bases and J 4 bases, leaving 12 bases between the germline ends. The CDR3 has 14 residues. Germline loops: CDR1 SGHAT, CDR2 FQNNGV. The CDR3 DNA reads TGTGCCAGCAGCCAGGACGGGAGATACAATGAGCAGTTCTTC. Encoded protein: CASSQDGRYNEQFF. The full variable domain, with the rest looked up from reference TRBV11-2 and TRBJ2-1, is EAGVAQSPRYKIIEKRQSVAFWCNPISGHATLYWYQQILGQGPKLLIQFQNNGVVDDSQLPKDRFSAERLKGVDSTLKIQPAKLEDSAVYLCASSQDGRYNEQFFGPGTRLTVL.

V gene TRBV7-6 combines with J gene TRBJ2-5, with D tentatively TRBD2 (6 bases). Trimming took 5 bases from V and 4 from J, leaving 14 bases between them. This CDR3 has 14 amino acids. CDR1 and CDR2 (germline): SGHVS, FNYEAQ. The CDR3 spells CASSPYVGGETQYF. CDR3 sequence (DNA): TGTGCCAGCAGCCCTTACGTGGGGGGAGAGACCCAGTACTTC.

The chain recombines TRBV13 with TRBJ1-5; D not resolved. From germline, CDR1 is PRHDT and CDR2 FYEKMQ (reference sequence). The ends were cut back, 4 bases at V and 4 bases at J, with 5 bases in the middle. There are 12 residues in the CDR3. The CDR3 spells CASSSQNQPQHF. The CDR3 nucleotides read TGTGCCAGCAGCTCACAGAATCAGCCCCAGCATTTT.

The rearrangement joins TRBV24-1 to TRBJ2-5; weak D call: TRBD2 (5 bases). Trimming took off 9 bases at V and 4 bases at J, with 14 bases between the two ends. Per germline, CDR1 KGHDR and CDR2 SFDVKD. The CDR3 is 13 amino acids. The CDR3 spells CATSVVAGETQYF. In nucleotides, the CDR3 is TGTGCCACCTCAGTCGTCGCGGGAGAGACCCAGTACTTC.

The chain links TRBV15 to TRBJ1-6; 8 bases map to TRBD1. The ends lost 5 bases at V and 6 bases at J; junction bases unmatched: 9. This CDR3 region has 16 residues. CDR1 and CDR2 from the germline V gene are LNHNV and YYDKDF (reference sequence). The CDR3 sequence is CATSRTGTGFNSPLHF. The CDR3 nucleotides are TGTGCCACCAGCCGAACAGGGACAGGCTTTAATTCACCCCTCCACTTT.